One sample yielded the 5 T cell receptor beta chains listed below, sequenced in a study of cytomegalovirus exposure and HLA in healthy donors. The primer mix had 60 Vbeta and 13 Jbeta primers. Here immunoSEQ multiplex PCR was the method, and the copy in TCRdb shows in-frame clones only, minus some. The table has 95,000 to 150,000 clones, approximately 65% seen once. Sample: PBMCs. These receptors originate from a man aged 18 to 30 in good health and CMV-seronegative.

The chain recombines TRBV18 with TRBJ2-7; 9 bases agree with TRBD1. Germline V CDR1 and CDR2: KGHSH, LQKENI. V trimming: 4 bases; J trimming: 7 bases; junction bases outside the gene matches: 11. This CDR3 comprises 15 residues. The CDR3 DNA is TGTGCCAGCTCACGAACCGGGACAGGGTATCTGGAGCAGTACTTC. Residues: CASSRTGTGYLEQYF.

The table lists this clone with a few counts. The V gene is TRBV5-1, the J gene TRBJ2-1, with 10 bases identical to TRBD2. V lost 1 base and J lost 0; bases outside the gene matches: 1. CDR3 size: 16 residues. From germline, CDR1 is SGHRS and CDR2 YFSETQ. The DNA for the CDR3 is TGCGCCAGCAGCTTGTTAGCGGGGGGCTCCTACAATGAGCAGTTCTTC. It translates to CASSLLAGGSYNEQFF.

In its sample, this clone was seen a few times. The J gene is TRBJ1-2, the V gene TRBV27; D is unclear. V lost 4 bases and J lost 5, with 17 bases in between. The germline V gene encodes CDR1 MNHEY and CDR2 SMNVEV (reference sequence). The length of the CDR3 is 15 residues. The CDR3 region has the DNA TGTGCCAGCAGTTCGGAGGGCCTAAACCTTTATGGCTACACCTTC. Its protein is CASSSEGLNLYGYTF.

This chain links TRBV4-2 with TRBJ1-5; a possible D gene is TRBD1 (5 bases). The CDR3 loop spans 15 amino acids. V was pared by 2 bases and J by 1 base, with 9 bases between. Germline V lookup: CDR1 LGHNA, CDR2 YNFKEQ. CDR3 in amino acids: CASSQTHRSNQPQHF. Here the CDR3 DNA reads TGTGCCAGCAGCCAAACTCACAGGAGCAATCAGCCCCAGCATTTT.

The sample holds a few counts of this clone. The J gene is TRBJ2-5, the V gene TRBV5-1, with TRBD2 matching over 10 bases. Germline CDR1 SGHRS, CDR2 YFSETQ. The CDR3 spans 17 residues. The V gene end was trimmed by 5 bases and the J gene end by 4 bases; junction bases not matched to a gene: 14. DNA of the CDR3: TGCGCCAGCAGGCCGGGACTAGCGTTGACGGTGGTAGAGACCCAGTACTTC. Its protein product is CASRPGLALTVVETQYF.